This T cell receptor (beta chain) was identified in a study of early T cells in non-severe SARS-CoV-2 infection. This CDR3 spans 13 amino acids. V was clipped by 5 bases and J by 4 bases, with 9 bases between them. TCRdb reprocessed the 5' RACE reads via MiXCR and lists one record per CDR3 protein. The data contain 85,000 to 100,000 distinct CDR3 sequences, approximately 17% of them singletons. The source material was whole blood, sampled at baseline. J is TRBJ1-5 and V is TRBV12-3 or TRBV12-4; D ambiguous. The sequence was obtained from an adult who was a healthcare worker with PCR-confirmed SARS-CoV-2 infection or an uninfected control (not recorded which). The CDR3 sequence: CASSLEVNQPQHF. CDR3 nucleotide sequence: TGTGCCAGCAGTCTGGAGGTTAATCAGCCCCAGCATTTT.